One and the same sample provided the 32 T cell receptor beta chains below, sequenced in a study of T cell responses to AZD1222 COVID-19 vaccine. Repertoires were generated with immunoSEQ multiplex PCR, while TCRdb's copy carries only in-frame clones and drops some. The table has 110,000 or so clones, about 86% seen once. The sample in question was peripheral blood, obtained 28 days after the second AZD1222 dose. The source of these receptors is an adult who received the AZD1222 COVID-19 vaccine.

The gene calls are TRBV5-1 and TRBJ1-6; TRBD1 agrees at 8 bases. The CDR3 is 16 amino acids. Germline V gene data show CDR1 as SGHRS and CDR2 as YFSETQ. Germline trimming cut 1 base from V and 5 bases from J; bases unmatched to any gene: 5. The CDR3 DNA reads TGCGCCAGCAGCTTGATCCCGGGACAGGATAATTCACCCCTCCACTTT. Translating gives CASSLIPGQDNSPLHF.

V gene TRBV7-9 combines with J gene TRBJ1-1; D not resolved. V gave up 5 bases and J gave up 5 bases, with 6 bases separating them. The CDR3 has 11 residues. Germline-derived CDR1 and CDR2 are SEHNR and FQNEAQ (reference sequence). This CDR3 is CASSDWTEAFF. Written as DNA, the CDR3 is TGTGCCAGCAGCGACTGGACTGAAGCTTTCTTT.

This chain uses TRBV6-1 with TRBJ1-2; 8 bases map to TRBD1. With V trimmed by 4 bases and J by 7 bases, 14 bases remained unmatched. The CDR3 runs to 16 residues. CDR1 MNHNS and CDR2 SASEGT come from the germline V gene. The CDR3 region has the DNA TGTGCCAGCAGTGCCTCAGCAGGGGGCGCAGCAGGTGGCTACACCTTC. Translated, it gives CASSASAGGAAGGYTF.

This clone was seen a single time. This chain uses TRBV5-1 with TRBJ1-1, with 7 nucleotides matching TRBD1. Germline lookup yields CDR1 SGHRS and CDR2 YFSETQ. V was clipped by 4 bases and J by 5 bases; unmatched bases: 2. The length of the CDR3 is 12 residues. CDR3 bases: TGCGCCAGCAGCCCAGGGGGGACTGAAGCTTTCTTT. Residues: CASSPGGTEAFF.

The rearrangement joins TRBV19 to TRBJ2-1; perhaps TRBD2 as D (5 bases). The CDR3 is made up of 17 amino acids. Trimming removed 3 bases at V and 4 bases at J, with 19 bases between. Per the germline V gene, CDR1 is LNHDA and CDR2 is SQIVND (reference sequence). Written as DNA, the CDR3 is TGTGCCAGTAGTATGGGTGCGCGGGCTAGGGTGTACAATGAGCAGTTCTTC. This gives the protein CASSMGARARVYNEQFF.

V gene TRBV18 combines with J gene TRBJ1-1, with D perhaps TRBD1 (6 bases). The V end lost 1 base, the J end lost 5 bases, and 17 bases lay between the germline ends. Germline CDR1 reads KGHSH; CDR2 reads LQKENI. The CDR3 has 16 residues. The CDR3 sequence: CASSPRSSTGTTEAFF. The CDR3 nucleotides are TGTGCCAGCTCACCACGGTCTTCAACAGGGACAACTGAAGCTTTCTTT.

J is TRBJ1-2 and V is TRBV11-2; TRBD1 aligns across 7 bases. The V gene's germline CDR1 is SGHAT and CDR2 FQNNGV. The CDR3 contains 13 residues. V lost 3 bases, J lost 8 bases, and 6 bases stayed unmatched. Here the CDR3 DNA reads TGTGCCAGCAGCTTCGGGACAGCACGCGGCTACACCTTC. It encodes CASSFGTARGYTF.

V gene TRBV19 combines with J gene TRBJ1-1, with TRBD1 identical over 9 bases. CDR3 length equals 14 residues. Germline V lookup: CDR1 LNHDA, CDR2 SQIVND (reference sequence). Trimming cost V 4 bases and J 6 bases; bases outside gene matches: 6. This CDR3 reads CASSTTGGAAEAFF. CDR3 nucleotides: TGTGCCAGTAGTACCACAGGGGGCGCCGCTGAAGCTTTCTTT.

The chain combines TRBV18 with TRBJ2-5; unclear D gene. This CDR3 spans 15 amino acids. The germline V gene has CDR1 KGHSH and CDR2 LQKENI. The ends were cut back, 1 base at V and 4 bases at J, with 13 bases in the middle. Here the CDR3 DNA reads TGTGCCAGCTCACCACTAGGATGGCACCGAGAGACCCAGTACTTC. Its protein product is CASSPLGWHRETQYF.

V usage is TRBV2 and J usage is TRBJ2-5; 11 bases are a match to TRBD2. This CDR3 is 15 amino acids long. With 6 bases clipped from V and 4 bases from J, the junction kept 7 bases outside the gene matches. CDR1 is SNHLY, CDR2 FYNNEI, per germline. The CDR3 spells CASSYSGGAGETQYF. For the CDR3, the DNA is TGTGCCAGCAGCTATAGCGGGGGGGCAGGAGAGACCCAGTACTTC.

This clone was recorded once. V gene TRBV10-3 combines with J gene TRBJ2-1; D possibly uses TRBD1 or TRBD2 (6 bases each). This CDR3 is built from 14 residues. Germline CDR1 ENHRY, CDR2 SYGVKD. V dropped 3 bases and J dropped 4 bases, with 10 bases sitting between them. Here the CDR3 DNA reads TGTGCCATCAGTGAAGGAGGGGGGTACAATGAGCAGTTCTTC. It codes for CAISEGGGYNEQFF.

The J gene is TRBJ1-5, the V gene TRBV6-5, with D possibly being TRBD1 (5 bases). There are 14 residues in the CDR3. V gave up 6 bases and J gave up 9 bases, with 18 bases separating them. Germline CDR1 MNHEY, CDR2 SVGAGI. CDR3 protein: CASSATVGVGPQHF. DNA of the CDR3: TGTGCCAGCAGCGCCACAGTGGGGGTCGGGCCCCAGCATTTT.

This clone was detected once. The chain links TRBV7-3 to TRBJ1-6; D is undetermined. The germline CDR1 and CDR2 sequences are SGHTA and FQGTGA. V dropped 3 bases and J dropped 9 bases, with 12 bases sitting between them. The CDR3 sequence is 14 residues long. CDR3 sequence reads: CASSLEGWGSPLHF. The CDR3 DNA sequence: TGTGCCAGCAGCTTGGAGGGTTGGGGTTCACCCCTCCACTTT.

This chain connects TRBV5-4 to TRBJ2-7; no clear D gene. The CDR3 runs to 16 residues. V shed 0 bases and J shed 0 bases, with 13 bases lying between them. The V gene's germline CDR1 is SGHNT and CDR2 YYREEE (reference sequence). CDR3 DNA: TGTGCCAGCAGCTTGGAATTACAGACAAGCTCCTACGAGCAGTACTTC. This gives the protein CASSLELQTSSYEQYF.

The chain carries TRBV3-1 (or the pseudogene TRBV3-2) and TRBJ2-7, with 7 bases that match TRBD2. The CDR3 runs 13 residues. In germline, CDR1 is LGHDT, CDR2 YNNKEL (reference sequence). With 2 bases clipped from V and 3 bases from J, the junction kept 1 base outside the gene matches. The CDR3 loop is CASSQSGGYEQYF. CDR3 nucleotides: TGTGCCAGCAGCCAATCGGGGGGCTACGAGCAGTACTTC.

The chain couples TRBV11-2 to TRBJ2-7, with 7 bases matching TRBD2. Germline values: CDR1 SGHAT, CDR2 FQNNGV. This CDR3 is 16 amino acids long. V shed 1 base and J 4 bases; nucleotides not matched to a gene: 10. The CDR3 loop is CASSLVGGAVFYEQYF. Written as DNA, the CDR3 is TGTGCCAGCAGCTTAGTGGGAGGGGCGGTTTTTTACGAGCAGTACTTC.

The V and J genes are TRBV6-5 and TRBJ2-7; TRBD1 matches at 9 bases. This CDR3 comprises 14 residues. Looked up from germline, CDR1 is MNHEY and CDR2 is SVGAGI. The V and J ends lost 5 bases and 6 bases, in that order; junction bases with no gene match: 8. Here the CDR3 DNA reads TGTGCCAGCAGTATCCGGGACAGGGTCATCGAGCAGTACTTC. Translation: CASSIRDRVIEQYF.

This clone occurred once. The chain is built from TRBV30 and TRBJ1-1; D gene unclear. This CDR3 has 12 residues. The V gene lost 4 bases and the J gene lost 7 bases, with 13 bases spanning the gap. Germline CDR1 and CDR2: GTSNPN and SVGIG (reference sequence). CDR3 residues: CAWMTVSSEAFF. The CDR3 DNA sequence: TGTGCCTGGATGACCGTGAGCAGTGAAGCTTTCTTT.

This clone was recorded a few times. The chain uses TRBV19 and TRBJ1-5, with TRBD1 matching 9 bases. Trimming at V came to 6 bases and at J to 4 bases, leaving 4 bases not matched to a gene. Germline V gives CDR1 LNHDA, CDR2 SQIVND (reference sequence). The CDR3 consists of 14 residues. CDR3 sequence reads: CASRGTGRNQPQHF. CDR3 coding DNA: TGTGCCAGTAGGGGGACAGGGCGGAATCAGCCCCAGCATTTT.

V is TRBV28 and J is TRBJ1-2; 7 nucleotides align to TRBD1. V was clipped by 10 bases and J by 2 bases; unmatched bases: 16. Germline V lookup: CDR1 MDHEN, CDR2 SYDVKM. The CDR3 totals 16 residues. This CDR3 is CATTPRAQGGNYGYTF. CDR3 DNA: TGTGCCACCACCCCTCGGGCGCAGGGGGGGAACTATGGCTACACCTTC.

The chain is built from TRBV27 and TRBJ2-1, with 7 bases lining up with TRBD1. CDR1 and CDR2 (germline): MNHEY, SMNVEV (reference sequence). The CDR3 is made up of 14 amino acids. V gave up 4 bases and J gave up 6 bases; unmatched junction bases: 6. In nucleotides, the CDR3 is TGTGCCAGCAGTTGGCAGGGGGTCGTCAATGAGCAGTTCTTC. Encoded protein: CASSWQGVVNEQFF.

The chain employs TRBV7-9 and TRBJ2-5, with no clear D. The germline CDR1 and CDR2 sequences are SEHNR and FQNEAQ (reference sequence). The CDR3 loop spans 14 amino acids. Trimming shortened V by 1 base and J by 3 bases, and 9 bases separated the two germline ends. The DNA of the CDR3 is TGTGCCAGCAGCTTAGGGCTGGGGAAAGAGACCCAGTACTTC. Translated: CASSLGLGKETQYF. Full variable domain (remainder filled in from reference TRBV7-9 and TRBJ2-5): DTGVSQNPRHKITKRGQNVTFRCDPISEHNRLYWYRQTLGQGPEFLTYFQNEAQLEKSRLLSDRFSAERPKGSFSTLEIQRTEQGDSAMYLCASSLGLGKETQYFGPGTRLLVL.

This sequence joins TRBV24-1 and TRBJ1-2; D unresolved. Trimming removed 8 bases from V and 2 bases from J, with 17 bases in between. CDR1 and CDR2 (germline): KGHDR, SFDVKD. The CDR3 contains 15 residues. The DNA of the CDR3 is TGTGCCACCATTATTCAGCTTAAGACAAACTATGGCTACACCTTC. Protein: CATIIQLKTNYGYTF.

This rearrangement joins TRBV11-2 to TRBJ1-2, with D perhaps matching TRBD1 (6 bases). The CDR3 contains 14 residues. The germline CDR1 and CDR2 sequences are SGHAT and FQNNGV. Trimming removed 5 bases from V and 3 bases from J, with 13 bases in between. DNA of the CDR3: TGTGCCAGCAGCCCCGGGGCAGGGGACTATGGCTACACCTTC. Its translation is CASSPGAGDYGYTF.

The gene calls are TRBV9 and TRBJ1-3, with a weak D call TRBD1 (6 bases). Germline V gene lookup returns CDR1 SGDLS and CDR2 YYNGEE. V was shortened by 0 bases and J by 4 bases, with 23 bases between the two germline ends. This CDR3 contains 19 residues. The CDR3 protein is CASSVGLETGRDRGNTIYF. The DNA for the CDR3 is TGTGCCAGCAGCGTAGGCCTGGAGACAGGAAGGGATAGAGGAAACACCATATATTTT.

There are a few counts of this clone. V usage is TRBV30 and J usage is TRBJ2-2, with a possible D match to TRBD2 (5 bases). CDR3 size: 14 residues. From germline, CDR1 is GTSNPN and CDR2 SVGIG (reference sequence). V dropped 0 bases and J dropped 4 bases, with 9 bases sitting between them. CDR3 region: CAWSVRGLTGELFF. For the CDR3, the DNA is TGTGCCTGGAGTGTACGAGGGCTCACCGGGGAGCTGTTTTTT.

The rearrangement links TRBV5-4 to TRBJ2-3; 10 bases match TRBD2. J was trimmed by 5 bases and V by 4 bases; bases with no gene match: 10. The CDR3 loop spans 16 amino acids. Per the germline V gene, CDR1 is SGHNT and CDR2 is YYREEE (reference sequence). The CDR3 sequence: CASSMNQLAGKDTQYF. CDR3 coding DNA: TGTGCCAGCAGCATGAATCAACTAGCGGGGAAAGATACGCAGTATTTT.

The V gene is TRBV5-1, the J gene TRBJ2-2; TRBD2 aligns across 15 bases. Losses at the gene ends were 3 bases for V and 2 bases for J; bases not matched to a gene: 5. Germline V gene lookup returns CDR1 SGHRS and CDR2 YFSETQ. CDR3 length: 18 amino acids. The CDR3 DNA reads TGCGCCAGCAGCTGGGGACTAGCGGGGGGACCCAACACCGGGGAGCTGTTTTTT. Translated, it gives CASSWGLAGGPNTGELFF.

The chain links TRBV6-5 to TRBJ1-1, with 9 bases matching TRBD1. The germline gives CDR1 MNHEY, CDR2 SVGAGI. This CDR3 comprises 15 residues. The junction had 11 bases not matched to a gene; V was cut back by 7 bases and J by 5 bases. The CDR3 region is CASTFGTGLGTEAFF. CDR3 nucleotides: TGTGCCAGCACCTTCGGGACAGGGCTTGGAACTGAAGCTTTCTTT.

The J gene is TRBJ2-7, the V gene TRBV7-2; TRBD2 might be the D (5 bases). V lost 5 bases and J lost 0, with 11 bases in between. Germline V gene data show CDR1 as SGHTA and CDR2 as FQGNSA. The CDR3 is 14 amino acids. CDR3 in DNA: TGTGCCAGCAGCCAGGACTCGCGCTCCTACGAGCAGTACTTC. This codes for CASSQDSRSYEQYF.

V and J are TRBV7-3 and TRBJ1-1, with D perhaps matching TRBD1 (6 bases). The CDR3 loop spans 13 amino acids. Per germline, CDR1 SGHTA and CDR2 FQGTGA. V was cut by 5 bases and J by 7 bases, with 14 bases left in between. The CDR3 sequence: CASSEQGWDEAFF. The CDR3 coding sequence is TGTGCCAGCAGCGAACAGGGATGGGATGAAGCTTTCTTT.

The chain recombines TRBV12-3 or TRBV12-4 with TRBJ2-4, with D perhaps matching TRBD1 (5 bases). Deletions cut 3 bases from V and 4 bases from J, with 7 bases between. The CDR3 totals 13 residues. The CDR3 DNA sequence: TGTGCCAGCAGTTTGACAGTGAAAAACATTCAGTACTTC. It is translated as CASSLTVKNIQYF.